What follows describes a single TCR beta chain. Its antigen is still unknown. Base qualities are not recorded, but no much larger clone differs from it by a single base. This entry belongs to a study of T cells in Graves' hyperthyroidism and ophthalmopathy (dated by TCRdb to the late 2010s). Describing the broader study: Peripheral blood samples were taken at initial diagnosis, before any treatment was given. The paper describes TCR Vbeta CDR3 sequencing of 120 to 150 peripheral blood samples, made up of 40 to 45 ophthalmopathy patients, some 80 hyperthyroidism patients and approximately 17 progressor patients. For training and testing, the 100 or so patients in the discovery cohort were randomly divided in a 7:3 ratio. Following sampling, methimazole starting at 30 mg daily was given to hyperthyroidism patients, and high-dose intravenous methylprednisolone was given to ophthalmopathy patients. TCR V-J signatures able to tell the groups apart were searched for in a discovery cohort of about a hundred patients, of whom around 42 had Graves' ophthalmopathy and around 57 had stable Graves' hyperthyroidism. An independent validation cohort of 18 to 20 hyperthyroidism patients and over 15 patients who later progressed to ophthalmopathy tested prospective prediction of ophthalmopathy. In roughly six Graves' hyperthyroidism patients, the study also compared T-cell repertoires from thyroid tissue with T-cell repertoires from blood.

Graves' hyperthyroidism was defined as stable when no progression to ophthalmopathy occurred over 18 months of follow-up. The hyperthyroidism patients were between 18 and 65 years old and newly diagnosed, with a disease duration of less than 2 months. Patients with uncontrolled infections, other autoimmune diseases, pregnancy or lactation were excluded. Diagnoses were established on the basis of clinical symptoms, serum thyroxine and TRAb, thyroid ultrasound, and orbital computed tomography. PBMCs were isolated from approximately 10 ml of fresh peripheral blood by Ficoll-Paque density gradient centrifugation. Total RNA was extracted using Trizol reagent, and RNA quality was assessed on an Agilent 2100 Bioanalyzer. Compared with germline, V lacks 5 bases and J lacks 7 bases; bases without a gene match: 9. From the cysteine through the phenylalanine, the CDR3 covers 15 amino acids. The read is trimmed to its CDR3 DNA, 45 bases read in frame from base 1. Per the germline V gene, SGHAT is the CDR1 and FQNNGV is the CDR2.

Amplification of TCR beta CDR3 regions was carried out from RNA transcripts. For the first round of RT-PCR on the TCR CDR3, the HTBI primer set was used together with the Qiagen OneStep RT-PCR kit. The libraries were constructed in a second round of multiplex PCR and then size-selected and purified. Paired-end sequencing of the libraries was performed with 100 bp reads on an Illumina HiSeq2000. The authors' pipeline ran thus. SOAPnuke was used to process the raw data, throwing out any read that contained adapters or uncalled bases, had a mean Phred below 15, or lacked an exact constant-primer or identifier match. COPE v1.2.5 was used to merge high-quality paired reads, and clonotypes were defined as unique nucleotide sequences. Clonotypes were aligned to IMGT TRBV, TRBD and TRBJ reference segments using MiTCR v1.1. The analysis included only V-J combinations with a frequency above 0.0001, which together covered over 98% of the repertoires. A TCS score was defined as the ratio between F50 (clonal expansion) and ExV (chaos), using BLOSUM62-based TCRdist between CDR3 peptides within each V-J. Welch's t-statistics and random forest reduced roughly 530 V-J features to roughly 13, which were used in a naive Bayes classifier (R e1071). TCRdb ran its own pipeline on the public reads, namely fastp trimming at Q25 and MiXCR clone calling, and kept in-frame beta chains. Each CDR3 protein appears once, grouped with its most common genes and DNA. The V and J calls shown here were made by TCRdb, not taken from the authors' results. Within this sample are 400,000 to 500,000 distinct CDR3 sequences, with around an eighth of them counted one time only. The ten largest clonotypes hold 15% to 20% of the sample.

What the authors observed across the whole study: In validation, the model predicted progression to ophthalmopathy with over 65% sensitivity and approximately 78% specificity, a median of 6.5 months before onset. Most expanded thyroid clonotypes (frequency above 0.001) were also found in blood, which suggests that blood repertoires may mirror thyroid immune responses. No statistical method was used to fix the sample size in advance, and group allocation was not hidden from the investigators. Ophthalmopathy was separated from stable hyperthyroidism by a 13 V-J signature model, with roughly 88% sensitivity and roughly 84% specificity obtained in cross-validation and 80%/75% obtained in testing.

The rearranged segments are TRBV11-2 and TRBJ2-1; 9 bases in the junction line up with TRBD2. The sample consisted of blood. The receptor's source is a woman aged 18-35 years with Graves' hyperthyroidism. CDR3 protein: CASSRAGSGRNEQFF. The DNA reads as follows: TGTGCCAGCAGCCGGGCAGGAAGCGGGAGGAATGAGCAGTTCTTC. The CDR3, completed at both ends by the reference TRBV11-2 and TRBJ2-1 genes, gives the full variable domain EAGVAQSPRYKIIEKRQSVAFWCNPISGHATLYWYQQILGQGPKLLIQFQNNGVVDDSQLPKDRFSAERLKGVDSTLKIQPAKLEDSAVYLCASSRAGSGRNEQFFGPGTRLTVL.